A single sample is the source of the 18 T cell receptor beta chains below, sequenced in a study of shared clonotypes between healthy human individuals. Assay used: immunoSEQ multiplex PCR; TCRdb lists only in-frame clones, some missing. The data show about 380,000 clones, around 96% seen once. The sample taken for sequencing was memory CD8+ T cells sorted from blood. Subset given: CD45RO+ cells pooled with CCR7-negative TemRA cells. The receptors come from a man aged 25-45 years in good health.

The CDR3 reads CASSIGPLNEQFF. In DNA, the CDR3 is TGTGCCAGTAGTATTGGGCCCCTCAATGAGCAGTTCTTC. This rearrangement joins TRBV19 to TRBJ2-1, with no clear D. Germline CDR1 LNHDA, CDR2 SQIVND (reference sequence). Trimming shortened V by 3 bases and J by 6 bases, and 9 bases separated the two germline ends. The CDR3 spans 13 residues.

Concerning this clone itself: An end of the junction does not agree with germline; a read error may underlie this. The V call is TRBV7-7, the J call TRBJ2-5; D is ambiguous. Germline V lookup: CDR1 SSHAT, CDR2 FNYEAQ (reference sequence). The CDR3 has 14 amino acids. This chain's CDR3 is CASSPGKLGETQYF. In DNA, the CDR3 is TGTGCTAGCAGCCCTGGGAAACTGGGAGAGACCCAGTACTTC.

CDR3 residues: CASSLAQPGQGYSPLHF. CDR3 DNA sequence: TGCGCCAGCAGCTTGGCTCAACCGGGACAGGGGTATTCACCCCTCCACTTT. V and J are TRBV5-1 and TRBJ1-6; 10 bases are a match to TRBD1. With V trimmed by 0 bases and J by 8 bases, 8 bases remained unmatched. Germline V gene lookup returns CDR1 SGHRS and CDR2 YFSETQ. This CDR3 is 17 amino acids long.

The chain carries TRBV25-1 and TRBJ2-5; D might be TRBD1 (5 bases). The V gene's germline CDR1 is MGHDK and CDR2 SYGVNS. The V gene lost 2 bases and the J gene lost 4 bases, with 14 bases spanning the gap. The CDR3 has 15 residues. CDR3 sequence: CASSEIGHRSETQYF. The CDR3, as DNA: TGTGCCAGCAGTGAAATCGGACATAGGTCAGAGACCCAGTACTTC.

The V call is TRBV5-4, the J call TRBJ2-5; TRBD2 agrees at 7 bases. The CDR3 totals 13 residues. Germline CDR1 is SGHNT and CDR2 is YYREEE (reference sequence). The J segment lost 4 bases and the V segment lost 3 bases, leaving 3 bases of the junction unmatched. CDR3 nucleotides: TGTGCCAGCAGCTCCAGGGAGGGAGAGACCCAGTACTTC. Its translation: CASSSREGETQYF.

The chain combines TRBV19 with TRBJ2-1, with 7 bases lining up with TRBD1. The CDR3 sequence is 13 residues long. Germline lookup yields CDR1 LNHDA and CDR2 SQIVND (reference sequence). J gave up 6 bases and V 4 bases, and 3 bases lay outside the gene matches. The CDR3 DNA is TGTGCCAGTAGTAAGCCAGGGGGCAATGAGCAGTTCTTC. Protein sequence: CASSKPGGNEQFF.

This chain joins TRBV6-9 and TRBJ2-4; D is uncertain. The CDR3 has 16 residues. CDR1 MNHGY and CDR2 SVAAGI come from the germline V gene. V was shortened by 1 base and J by 0 bases, with 10 bases between the two germline ends. In nucleotides, the CDR3 is TGTGCCAGCAGTTATTATGTCCAGAAAGCCAAAAACATTCAGTACTTC. This sequence encodes CASSYYVQKAKNIQYF.

This clone showed up just once. This chain uses TRBV6-4 with TRBJ1-2; D gene uncertain. Trimming pared 2 bases from V and 0 bases from J, leaving 4 bases between. This CDR3 region has 13 residues. CDR1 is MRHNA and CDR2 is SNTAGT in the germline V gene. CDR3 sequence (DNA): TGTGCCAGCAGTGACCAGGCTAACTATGGCTACACCTTC. The encoded protein is CASSDQANYGYTF.

This sequence joins TRBV4-2 and TRBJ2-7; D might be TRBD1 (5 bases). The germline CDR1 and CDR2 sequences are LGHNA and YNFKEQ. This CDR3 contains 15 residues. With 4 bases removed from V and 6 bases from J, the gap between germline ends came to 19 bases. The CDR3 loop is CASSPKGLAFGEQYF. The CDR3 nucleotides read TGTGCCAGCAGCCCGAAGGGGTTAGCATTCGGCGAGCAGTACTTC.

V and J are TRBV10-3 and TRBJ2-3; D remains ambiguous. V lost 3 bases and J 6 bases, leaving 10 bases between the germline ends. This CDR3 is 13 amino acids long. Germline loops: CDR1 ENHRY, CDR2 SYGVKD. The CDR3 DNA is TGTGCCATCAGTGACAGTGAGTGGGATACGCAGTATTTT. It specifies CAISDSEWDTQYF.

The chain joins TRBV7-9 to TRBJ2-7; D is ambiguous. Trimming pared 1 base from V and 2 bases from J, leaving 12 bases between. The CDR3 runs to 15 residues. Per the germline V gene, CDR1 is SEHNR and CDR2 is FQNEAQ (reference sequence). CDR3 residues: CASSLEGAGTYEQYF. The CDR3 DNA reads as TGTGCCAGCAGCTTAGAAGGAGCAGGTACCTACGAGCAGTACTTC.

The rearrangement links TRBV28 to TRBJ2-7; 8 nucleotides match TRBD1. V lost 5 bases to trimming and J lost 4 bases; unmatched junction nucleotides: 10. Per the germline V gene, CDR1 is MDHEN and CDR2 is SYDVKM. The CDR3 is made up of 15 amino acids. This CDR3 reads CASSAPRGRGYEQYF. The CDR3 DNA follows: TGTGCCAGCAGTGCCCCCAGGGGGCGCGGATACGAGCAGTACTTC. The entire variable domain, with the rest obtained from reference TRBV28 and TRBJ2-7, is as follows: DVKVTQSSRYLVKRTGEKVFLECVQDMDHENMFWYRQDPGLGLRLIYFSYDVKMKEKGDIPEGYSVSREKKERFSLILESASTNQTSMYLCASSAPRGRGYEQYFGPGTRLTVT.

The chain carries TRBV28 and TRBJ2-7; no clear D gene. V shed 3 bases and J shed 3 bases, with 12 bases lying between them. CDR3 length: 14 amino acids. Germline V gives CDR1 MDHEN, CDR2 SYDVKM. Written as DNA, the CDR3 is TGTGCCAGCAGTTTCCAGGAGCCGCTCTACGAGCAGTACTTC. It translates to CASSFQEPLYEQYF.

The chain combines TRBV5-1 with TRBJ2-3, with a tentative D call TRBD2 (6 bases). The CDR3 is 14 residues long. Germline lookup yields CDR1 SGHRS and CDR2 YFSETQ. V lost 7 bases and J 2 bases, leaving 14 bases between the germline ends. The DNA of the CDR3 is TGCGCCAGCGCCGTGCTAGCGCACACAGATACGCAGTATTTT. Translating gives CASAVLAHTDTQYF.

The count of this clone is one. The sample has other DNA sequences that encode this CDR3 too. The chain is built from TRBV5-1 and TRBJ2-3; D possibly corresponds to TRBD1 (6 bases). CDR3 length: 14 residues. CDR1 and CDR2 (germline): SGHRS, YFSETQ. Trimming removed 3 bases from V and 2 bases from J, with 10 bases in between. The CDR3 DNA reads as TGCGCCAGCAGCTCTGGACAGCTCACAGATACGCAGTATTTT. Translation: CASSSGQLTDTQYF.

The chain combines TRBV5-4 with TRBJ1-2; no clear D gene. The CDR3 consists of 14 residues. Trimming removed 4 bases from V and 3 bases from J, with 13 bases in between. Per the germline V gene, CDR1 is SGHNT and CDR2 is YYREEE (reference sequence). For the CDR3, the DNA is TGTGCCAGCAGCCTAGACTTGAAGGACTATGGCTACACCTTC. Protein: CASSLDLKDYGYTF. The full variable domain, rest sourced from reference TRBV5-4 and TRBJ1-2, is ETGVTQSPTHLIKTRGQQVTLRCSSQSGHNTVSWYQQALGQGPQFIFQYYREEENGRGNFPPRFSGLQFPNYSSELNVNALELDDSALYLCASSLDLKDYGYTFGSGTRLTVV.

V is TRBV4-1 and J is TRBJ1-2, with TRBD1 matching over 10 bases. The CDR3 length is 17 residues. The V and J ends lost 3 bases and 2 bases, in that order; junction bases with no gene match: 9. The germline gives CDR1 MGHRA, CDR2 YSYEKL. The CDR3 here is CASSHAIRTGGNYGYTF. The CDR3 DNA follows: TGCGCCAGCAGCCATGCTATTCGGACAGGGGGAAACTATGGCTACACCTTC.

The V call is TRBV2, the J call TRBJ1-4; D may be TRBD1 (6 bases). There are 13 residues in the CDR3. Germline V lookup: CDR1 SNHLY, CDR2 FYNNEI. V shed 4 bases and J shed 7 bases, with 10 bases lying between them. The CDR3 region has the DNA TGTGCCAGCAGTGGCGGCAGGGGTGAAAAACTGTTTTTT. It is translated as CASSGGRGEKLFF.